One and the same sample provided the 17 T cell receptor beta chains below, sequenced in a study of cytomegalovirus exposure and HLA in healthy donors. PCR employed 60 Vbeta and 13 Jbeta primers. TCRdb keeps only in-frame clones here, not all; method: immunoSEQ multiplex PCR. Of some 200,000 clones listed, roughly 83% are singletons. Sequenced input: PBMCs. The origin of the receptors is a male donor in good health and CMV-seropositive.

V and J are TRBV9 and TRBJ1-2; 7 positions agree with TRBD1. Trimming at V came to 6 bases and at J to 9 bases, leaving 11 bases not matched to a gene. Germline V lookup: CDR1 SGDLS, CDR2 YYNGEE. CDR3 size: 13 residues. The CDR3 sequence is CASTQSTGNSYTF. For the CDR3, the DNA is TGTGCCAGCACACAATCGACAGGGAATAGCTACACCTTC.

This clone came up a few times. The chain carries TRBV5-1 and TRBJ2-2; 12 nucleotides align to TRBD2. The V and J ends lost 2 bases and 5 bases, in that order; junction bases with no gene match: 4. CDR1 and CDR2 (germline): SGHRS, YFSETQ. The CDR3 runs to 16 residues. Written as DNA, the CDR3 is TGCGCCAGCAGCTTCAGTCTAGCGGGGGGGACCGGGGAGCTGTTTTTT. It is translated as CASSFSLAGGTGELFF.

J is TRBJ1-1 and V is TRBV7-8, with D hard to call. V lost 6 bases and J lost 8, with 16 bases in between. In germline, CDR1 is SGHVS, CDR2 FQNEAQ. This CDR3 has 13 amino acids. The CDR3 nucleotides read TGTGCCAGCAGTCTCTGGGAGGCAGGAGAAGCTTTCTTT. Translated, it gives CASSLWEAGEAFF.

In DNA, the CDR3 is TGTGCCAGCAGCTTAGGATTCTCGGGGAGCAATGAGCAGTTCTTC. Amino acid sequence: CASSLGFSGSNEQFF. This chain connects TRBV7-9 to TRBJ2-1, with D possibly being TRBD2 (5 bases). The V end lost 1 base, the J end lost 6 bases, and 13 bases lay between the germline ends. Germline V gene sequence: CDR1 SEHNR, CDR2 FQNEAQ (reference sequence). This CDR3 is 15 amino acids long.

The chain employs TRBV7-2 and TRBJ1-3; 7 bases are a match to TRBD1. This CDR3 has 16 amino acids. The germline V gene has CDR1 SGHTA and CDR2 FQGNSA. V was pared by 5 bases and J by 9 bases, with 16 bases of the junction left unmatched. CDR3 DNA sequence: TGTGCCAGCAGCCTCAGCCCGGGGACAGCGAAAACCACCATATATTTT. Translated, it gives CASSLSPGTAKTTIYF.

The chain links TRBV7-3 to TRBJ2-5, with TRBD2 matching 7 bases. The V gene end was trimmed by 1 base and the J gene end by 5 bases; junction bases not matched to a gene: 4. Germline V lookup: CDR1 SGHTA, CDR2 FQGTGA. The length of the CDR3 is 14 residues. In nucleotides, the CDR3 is TGTGCCAGCAGCTTAATACCCGGGAGGGAGACCCAGTACTTC. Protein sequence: CASSLIPGRETQYF.

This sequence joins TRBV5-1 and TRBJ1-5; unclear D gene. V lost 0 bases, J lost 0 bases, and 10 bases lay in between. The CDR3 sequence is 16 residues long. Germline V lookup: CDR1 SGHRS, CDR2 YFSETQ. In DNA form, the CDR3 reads TGCGCCAGCAGCTTGGAGCCAGGTGGTAGCAATCAGCCCCAGCATTTT. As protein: CASSLEPGGSNQPQHF.

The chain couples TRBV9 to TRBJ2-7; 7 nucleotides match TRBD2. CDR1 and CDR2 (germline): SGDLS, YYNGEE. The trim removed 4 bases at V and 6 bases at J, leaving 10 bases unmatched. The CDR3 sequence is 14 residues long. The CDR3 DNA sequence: TGTGCCAGCAGCCCCGGACTAGAAGACGGCGAGCAGTACTTC. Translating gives CASSPGLEDGEQYF.

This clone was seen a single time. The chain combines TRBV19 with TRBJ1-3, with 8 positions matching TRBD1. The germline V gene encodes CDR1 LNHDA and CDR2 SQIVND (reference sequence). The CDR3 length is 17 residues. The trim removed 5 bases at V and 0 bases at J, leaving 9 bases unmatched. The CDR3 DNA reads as TGTGCCAGTAGTTCCGGGACAGGTTCCTTCTCTGGAAACACCATATATTTT. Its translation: CASSSGTGSFSGNTIYF. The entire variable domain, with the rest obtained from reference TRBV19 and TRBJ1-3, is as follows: DGGITQSPKYLFRKEGQNVTLSCEQNLNHDAMYWYRQDPGQGLRLIYYSQIVNDFQKGDIAEGYSVSREKKESFPLTVTSAQKNPTAFYLCASSSGTGSFSGNTIYFGEGSWLTVV.

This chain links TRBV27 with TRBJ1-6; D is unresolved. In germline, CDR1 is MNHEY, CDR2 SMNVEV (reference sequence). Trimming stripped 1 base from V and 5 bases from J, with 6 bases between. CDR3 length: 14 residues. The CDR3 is CASSLWQDNSPLHF. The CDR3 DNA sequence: TGTGCCAGCAGTTTATGGCAGGATAATTCACCCCTCCACTTT.

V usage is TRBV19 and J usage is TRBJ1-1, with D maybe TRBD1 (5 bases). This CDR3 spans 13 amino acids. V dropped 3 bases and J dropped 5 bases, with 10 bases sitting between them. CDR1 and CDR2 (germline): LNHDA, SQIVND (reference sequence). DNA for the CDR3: TGTGCCAGTAGTATCGGTAAGGGGACTGAAGCTTTCTTT. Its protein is CASSIGKGTEAFF.

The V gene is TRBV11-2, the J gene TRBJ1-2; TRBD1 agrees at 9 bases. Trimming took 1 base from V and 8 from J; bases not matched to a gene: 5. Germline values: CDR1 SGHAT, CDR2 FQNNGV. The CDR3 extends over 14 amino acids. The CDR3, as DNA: TGTGCCAGCAGCTTAGGGGACAGGGTACCAGGCTACACCTTC. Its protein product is CASSLGDRVPGYTF.

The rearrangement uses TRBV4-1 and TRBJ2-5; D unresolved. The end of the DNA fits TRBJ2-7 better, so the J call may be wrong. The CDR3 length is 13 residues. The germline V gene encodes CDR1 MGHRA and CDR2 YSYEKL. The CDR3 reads CASSPMGSYEQYF. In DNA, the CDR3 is TGCGCCAGCAGCCCAATGGGCTCCTACGAGCAGTACTTC.

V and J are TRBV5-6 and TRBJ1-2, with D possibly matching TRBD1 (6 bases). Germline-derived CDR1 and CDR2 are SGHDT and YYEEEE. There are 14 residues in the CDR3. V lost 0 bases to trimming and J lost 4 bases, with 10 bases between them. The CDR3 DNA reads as TGTGCCAGCAGCTTGGGGGGGCTCGGCTATGGCTACACCTTC. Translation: CASSLGGLGYGYTF.

CDR3 loop: CASSRDETSGGALDEQFF. CDR3 sequence (DNA): TGTGCCAGCAGCCGTGATGAAACTAGCGGGGGGGCCTTGGATGAGCAGTTCTTC. The rearrangement links TRBV14 to TRBJ2-1; the match to TRBD2 covers 13 bases. The trim removed 4 bases at V and 8 bases at J, leaving 14 bases unmatched. The length of the CDR3 is 18 residues. Germline assignment: CDR1 SGHDN and CDR2 FVKESK.

The CDR3, as DNA: TGTGCCAGCAGCTTAGTCCTGAGCGGGGACGAGCAGTACTTC. It is translated as CASSLVLSGDEQYF. The chain has TRBV7-2 and TRBJ2-7; 7 bases are a match to TRBD2. CDR1 is SGHTA and CDR2 is FQGNSA in the germline V gene. With 1 base clipped from V and 5 bases from J, the junction kept 5 bases outside the gene matches. This CDR3 is 14 amino acids long.

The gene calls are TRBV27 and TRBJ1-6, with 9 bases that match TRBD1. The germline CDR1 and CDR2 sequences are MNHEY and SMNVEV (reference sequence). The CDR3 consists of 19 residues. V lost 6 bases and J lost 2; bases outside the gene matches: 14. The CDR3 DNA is TGTGCCAGCAGCGGGGGGACAGGGCCACCCGTTACCTATAATTCACCCCTCCACTTT. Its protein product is CASSGGTGPPVTYNSPLHF.